This passage covers 26 T cell receptor beta chains from one sample sequenced in a study of blood T cell repertoires in COVID-19. Produced via immunoSEQ multiplex PCR; TCRdb's table is partial and in-frame only. The table shows some 350,000 clones, with 91% occurring only once. The material sequenced was peripheral blood. The receptors originated from a young woman who had recovered from COVID-19.

The chain uses TRBV30 and TRBJ2-5; a weak D match, TRBD1 (5 bases). Germline V lookup: CDR1 GTSNPN, CDR2 SVGIG (reference sequence). There are 11 residues in the CDR3. V lost 4 bases, J lost 9 bases, and 12 bases lay in between. The CDR3 DNA reads TGTGCCTGGACCACCCAGGGCGCCCAGTACTTC. Protein product: CAWTTQGAQYF. Full variable domain (rest looked up from reference TRBV30 and TRBJ2-5): SQTIHQWPATLVQPVGSPLSLECTVEGTSNPNLYWYRQAAGRGLQLLFYSVGIGQISSEVPQNLSASRPQDRQFILSSKKLLLSDSGFYLCAWTTQGAQYFGPGTRLLVL.

J is TRBJ2-1 and V is TRBV5-1; 10 bases fit TRBD2. CDR3 length: 14 residues. J gave up 8 bases and V 5 bases, and 7 bases lay outside the gene matches. CDR1 is SGHRS, CDR2 YFSETQ, per germline. The CDR3 bases are TGCGCCAGCAGGGGTACTAGCGGGAACTATGAGCAGTTCTTC. As protein: CASRGTSGNYEQFF.

The table lists this clone with a count of one. This chain joins TRBV11-2 and TRBJ2-2; the D is unclear. CDR3 length: 14 residues. The germline V and J ends were trimmed by 3 bases and 1 base, with 6 bases remaining between them. CDR1 and CDR2 (germline): SGHAT, FQNNGV. As DNA, the CDR3 is TGTGCCAGCAGCTTGACGGGGAACACCGGGGAGCTGTTTTTT. It codes for CASSLTGNTGELFF.

The chain combines TRBV2 with TRBJ2-7; D is possibly TRBD2 (6 bases). Germline V gene sequence: CDR1 SNHLY, CDR2 FYNNEI. The CDR3 extends over 12 amino acids. V lost 6 bases to trimming and J lost 6 bases, with 12 bases between them. CDR3 DNA: TGTGCCAGCAGCGCTCAGGGAGGCGAGCAGTACGTC. Residues: CASSAQGGEQYV.

The genes are TRBV18 and TRBJ1-1; D uncertain. There are 15 residues in the CDR3. From germline, CDR1 is KGHSH and CDR2 LQKENI. Trimming pared 3 bases from V and 6 bases from J, leaving 17 bases between. The CDR3 bases are TGTGCCAGCTCACCCTCGCGGATGAACACTGCTGAAGCTTTCTTT. Amino acids: CASSPSRMNTAEAFF.

The chain links TRBV6-2 or TRBV6-3 to TRBJ2-1, with TRBD1 matching over 9 bases. V shed 3 bases, J shed 6 bases, and the junction held 9 bases outside the gene matches. The CDR3 contains 16 residues. Germline V lookup: CDR1 MNHEY, CDR2 SVGEGT. CDR3 region: CASSYYRQGVRNEQFF. The DNA for the CDR3 is TGTGCCAGCAGTTATTATCGACAGGGGGTACGCAATGAGCAGTTCTTC.

V gene TRBV12-5 combines with J gene TRBJ2-3; 10 positions agree with TRBD2. The CDR3 length is 16 residues. V dropped 2 bases and J dropped 6; count of bases not matched to a gene: 8. Per germline, CDR1 LGHNT and CDR2 FRNRAP. The CDR3 spells CASGLRSSGRGDTQYF. CDR3 DNA sequence: TGTGCTAGTGGTTTGAGGTCTAGCGGGAGAGGGGATACGCAGTATTTT.

The V gene is TRBV5-4, the J gene TRBJ2-2; D is perhaps TRBD2 (6 bases). Germline CDR1 SGHNT, CDR2 YYREEE (reference sequence). Trimming cost V 0 bases and J 5 bases, with 11 bases left between them. CDR3 length: 15 amino acids. The CDR3 DNA reads as TGTGCCAGCAGCTTGGAGCTTGGAGGGACCGGGGAGCTGTTTTTT. Its translation is CASSLELGGTGELFF.

The J gene is TRBJ1-1, the V gene TRBV10-3; maybe TRBD1 (5 bases). The CDR3 loop spans 16 amino acids. With 3 bases removed from V and 2 bases from J, the gap between germline ends came to 16 bases. Germline V gene lookup returns CDR1 ENHRY and CDR2 SYGVKD. CDR3 loop: CAISDRGRDGNTEAFF. CDR3 coding DNA: TGTGCCATCAGTGATCGGGGGAGGGACGGTAACACTGAAGCTTTCTTT.

This chain uses TRBV7-9 with TRBJ2-5; 8 bases are a match to TRBD1. CDR1 SEHNR and CDR2 FQNEAQ come from the germline V gene (reference sequence). V was clipped by 1 base and J by 6 bases; unmatched bases: 7. This CDR3 is 15 amino acids long. The CDR3 DNA follows: TGTGCCAGCAGCTTAGGGACAGGGTTTATGCAGACCCAGTACTTC. Protein product: CASSLGTGFMQTQYF.

The chain recombines TRBV19 with TRBJ2-5, with 7 bases identical to TRBD2. This CDR3 is 16 amino acids long. Germline lookup yields CDR1 LNHDA and CDR2 SQIVND (reference sequence). V was clipped by 5 bases and J by 1 base; unmatched bases: 10. The CDR3 DNA reads as TGTGCCAGTAGTGGGCCGGCTAGCGGCGCCCAAGAGACCCAGTACTTC. This codes for CASSGPASGAQETQYF. Complete variable domain (other parts from reference TRBV19 and TRBJ2-5): DGGITQSPKYLFRKEGQNVTLSCEQNLNHDAMYWYRQDPGQGLRLIYYSQIVNDFQKGDIAEGYSVSREKKESFPLTVTSAQKNPTAFYLCASSGPASGAQETQYFGPGTRLLVL.

This chain links TRBV7-6 with TRBJ2-7; 11 nucleotides match TRBD1. Germline CDR1 reads SGHVS; CDR2 reads FNYEAQ. The V gene end was trimmed by 2 bases and the J gene end by 3 bases; junction bases not matched to a gene: 6. The CDR3 sequence is 16 residues long. The CDR3 here is CASSLPGTGGYYEQYV. CDR3 in DNA: TGTGCCAGCAGCTTACCCGGGACAGGGGGATACTACGAGCAGTACGTC.

This clone was recorded once. The chain joins TRBV7-2 to TRBJ2-7; 7 nucleotides line up with TRBD2. V trimming: 5 bases; J trimming: 3 bases; junction bases outside the gene matches: 7. In germline, CDR1 is SGHTA, CDR2 FQGNSA. The CDR3 consists of 14 residues. The CDR3: CASSVSGEHYEQYV. The CDR3 region has the DNA TGTGCCAGCAGCGTCAGCGGGGAACACTACGAGCAGTACGTC.

The chain has TRBV3-1 (or the pseudogene TRBV3-2) and TRBJ1-1; no reliable D call. From germline, CDR1 is LGHDT and CDR2 YNNKEL (reference sequence). This CDR3 has 15 residues. Trimming cost V 1 base and J 2 bases, with 11 bases left between them. In nucleotides, the CDR3 is TGTGCCAGCAGCCAAGGGCGGCGGAGAAACACTGAAGCTTTCTTT. It translates to CASSQGRRRNTEAFF.

The chain recombines TRBV7-8 with TRBJ1-1, with D hard to call. The germline gives CDR1 SGHVS, CDR2 FQNEAQ. The CDR3 has 13 residues. V lost 5 bases, J lost 6 bases, and 13 bases lay in between. The CDR3 DNA sequence: TGTGCCAGCAGCCCGAGGGCAGGATCTGAAGCTTTCTTT. This encodes CASSPRAGSEAFF.

This chain links TRBV12-3 or TRBV12-4 with TRBJ2-1; 11 nucleotides line up with TRBD2. V lost 4 bases, J lost 8 bases, and 1 base stayed unmatched. The CDR3 extends over 13 amino acids. The DNA of the CDR3 is TGTGCCAGCAGTTGGACTAGCGGGCATGAGCAGTTCTTC. Amino acids: CASSWTSGHEQFF.

This rearrangement joins TRBV5-1 to TRBJ1-3; TRBD1 is a possible D gene (6 bases). The CDR3 has 14 amino acids. V shed 0 bases and J shed 3 bases, with 7 bases lying between them. The germline gives CDR1 SGHRS, CDR2 YFSETQ. The CDR3 loop is CASSLGQDGNTIYF. In nucleotides, the CDR3 is TGCGCCAGCAGCTTGGGACAGGATGGAAACACCATATATTTT.

The rearrangement uses TRBV5-1 and TRBJ2-3, with TRBD2 matching 16 bases. Looked up from germline, CDR1 is SGHRS and CDR2 is YFSETQ. The CDR3 is made up of 19 amino acids. With V trimmed by 4 bases and J by 4 bases, 12 bases remained unmatched. In nucleotides, the CDR3 is TGCGCCAGCAGCCCGGGACTAGCGGGAGGGGTGTATAGGGCAGATACGCAGTATTTT. Translation gives CASSPGLAGGVYRADTQYF.

This chain connects TRBV2 to TRBJ1-5; 9 positions agree with TRBD1. Germline-derived CDR1 and CDR2 are SNHLY and FYNNEI. The junction had 16 bases not matched to a gene; V was cut back by 5 bases and J by 5 bases. The CDR3 extends over 18 amino acids. DNA of the CDR3: TGTGCCAGCAGTCCCCGTCGAGGACAGGGGCGGGGGTATCAGCCCCAGCATTTT. It encodes CASSPRRGQGRGYQPQHF.

The chain uses TRBV6-1 and TRBJ1-1; unclear D gene. Germline V gene lookup returns CDR1 MNHNS and CDR2 SASEGT. The CDR3 has 14 amino acids. Trimming took 2 bases from V and 0 from J, leaving 7 bases between them. The CDR3 reads CASSEWQMNTEAFF. In nucleotides, the CDR3 is TGTGCCAGCAGTGAATGGCAGATGAACACTGAAGCTTTCTTT.

The chain uses TRBV24-1 and TRBJ2-1, with 7 nucleotides matching TRBD1. Germline CDR1 and CDR2: KGHDR and SFDVKD. The length of the CDR3 is 16 residues. Trimming cost V 3 bases and J 7 bases; bases outside gene matches: 11. CDR3 loop: CATSDDSRGQLNEQFF. Here the CDR3 DNA reads TGTGCCACCAGTGATGATTCGAGGGGGCAGTTGAATGAGCAGTTCTTC.

For the CDR3, the DNA is TGTGCCACCAGTGATTTCGGCGGGTATGGACCCCAGCATTTT. Its translation is CATSDFGGYGPQHF. This chain uses TRBV24-1 with TRBJ1-5; D remains unclear. Germline V gene sequence: CDR1 KGHDR, CDR2 SFDVKD. Trimming cost V 1 base and J 10 bases, with 13 bases left between them. The length of the CDR3 is 14 residues.

This clone was detected only once. The chain uses TRBV7-9 and TRBJ1-2; D might be TRBD1 (5 bases). The V gene lost 4 bases and the J gene lost 0 bases, with 15 bases spanning the gap. This CDR3 has 16 residues. Germline values: CDR1 SEHNR, CDR2 FQNEAQ (reference sequence). CDR3 sequence (DNA): TGTGCCAGCAGCTCGGAATGGGGCAGAACTAACTATGGCTACACCTTC. Its translation is CASSSEWGRTNYGYTF.

The V gene is TRBV24-1, the J gene TRBJ2-3; D is ambiguous. CDR3 size: 15 residues. CDR1 is KGHDR, CDR2 SFDVKD, per germline. Trimming removed 5 bases at V and 1 base at J, with 12 bases between. In DNA, the CDR3 is TGTGCCACCAGTGTTCCGACAAAGGGCACAGATACGCAGTATTTT. It encodes CATSVPTKGTDTQYF.

This chain's CDR3 is CASSQLPYRDSYSNQPQHF. The CDR3 DNA reads TGCGCCAGCAGCCAATTACCGTACCGGGACTCTTATAGCAATCAGCCCCAGCATTTT. The chain links TRBV4-3 to TRBJ1-5; D is perhaps TRBD1 (5 bases). The length of the CDR3 is 19 residues. V was pared by 2 bases and J by 0 bases, with 20 bases between. CDR1 and CDR2 (germline): LGHNA, YSLEER.

The chain uses TRBV6-6 and TRBJ2-7; D gene unclear. Germline V gene sequence: CDR1 MNHNY, CDR2 SVGAGI (reference sequence). CDR3 length: 14 residues. V shed 2 bases and J shed 0 bases, with 8 bases lying between them. CDR3 region: CASSYGGNSYEQYV. CDR3 DNA: TGTGCCAGCAGTTACGGCGGCAACTCCTACGAGCAGTACGTC.